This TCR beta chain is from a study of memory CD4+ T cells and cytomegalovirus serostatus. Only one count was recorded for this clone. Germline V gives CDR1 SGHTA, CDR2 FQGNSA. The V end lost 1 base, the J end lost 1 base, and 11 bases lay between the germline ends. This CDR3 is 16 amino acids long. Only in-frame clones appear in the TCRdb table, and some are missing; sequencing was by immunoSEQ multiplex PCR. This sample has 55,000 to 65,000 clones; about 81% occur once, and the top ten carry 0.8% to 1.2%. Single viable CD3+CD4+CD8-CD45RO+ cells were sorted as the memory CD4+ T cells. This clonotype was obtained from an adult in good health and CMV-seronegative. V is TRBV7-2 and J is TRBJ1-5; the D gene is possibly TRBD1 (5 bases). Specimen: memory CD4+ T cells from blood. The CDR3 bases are TGTGCCAGCAGCTTAGTCGTTAGGGGAAGCAATCAGCCCCAGCATTTT. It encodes CASSLVVRGSNQPQHF.